This T cell receptor (beta chain) comes out of a study of blood T cell repertoires in COVID-19. Study details: Samples of COVID-19 (acute and convalescent) were obtained from the United States, Italy and Spain. T cells, B-cell-depleted T cells, or PBMCs supplied cDNA or gDNA.

Original handling: Estimates of nucleated cell counts were drawn from the amplification of reference gene primers. Assay: immunoSEQ multiplex PCR; the TCRdb copy retains only in-frame clones and omits some. That table supplies the V and J calls and clone size; D and trimming were determined from the DNA. Counted here are around 86,000 clones, about nine tenths occurring once; the ten biggest clones make up about 5%. Trimming shortened V by 5 bases and J by 4 bases, and 8 bases separated the two germline ends. Germline lookup yields CDR1 LGHDT and CDR2 YNNKEL (reference sequence). The CDR3 length is 12 residues.

This sequence was found in a woman of 80 years or more with acute or convalescent COVID-19. What was sequenced was peripheral blood. V and J are TRBV3-1 (or the pseudogene TRBV3-2) and TRBJ1-2, with TRBD1 as a possible D gene (5 bases). CDR3 DNA: TGTGCCAGCAGCTTCGGGGGCTATGGCTACACCTTC. It is translated as CASSFGGYGYTF.